Below, one T cell receptor (beta chain) is given with its context. The sample belongs to a study of blood T cell repertoires in COVID-19. Background on the study: Italy, Spain and the United States were the sources of the convalescent and acute COVID-19 samples. PBMCs, B-cell-depleted T cells, or T cells were the source of the cDNA or gDNA that made up the material.

There are 14 residues in the CDR3. With V trimmed by 4 bases and J by 8 bases, 10 bases remained unmatched. Germline CDR1 reads SGHAT; CDR2 reads FQNNGV. Sequenced by immunoSEQ multiplex PCR; TCRdb stores in-frame clones only, minus some. The sample lists 250,000 or so clones, 80% to 90% occurring once. This chain joins TRBV11-2 and TRBJ1-2; 7 nucleotides line up with TRBD1. Input material: peripheral blood. The clonotype comes from a woman aged 40 to 50 who had recovered from COVID-19. The chain's CDR3 is CASSSRTGPWGYTF. CDR3 DNA sequence: TGTGCCAGCAGCTCGAGGACAGGCCCCTGGGGCTACACCTTC.